A selection of T cell receptor beta chains follows, all from one sample in a study of OX40 agonist ivuxolimab in advanced cancers. TCRdb's table, derived via immunoSEQ multiplex PCR, lists solely in-frame clones and lacks some. In the table there are tens of thousands of clones, 85% to 90% of which are singletons. The specimen comprised CD4+ or CD8+ T cells sorted from blood, sampled in a trial of the OX40 agonist ivuxolimab. These receptors all come from an adult with an advanced solid tumor such as melanoma, head and neck, liver or kidney cancer. Both conserved end residues are trimmed from each CDR3.

j_call: TRBJ2-7; v_call: TRBV6-1; cdr3_aa: ASSLRGLTYEQY
j_call: TRBJ2-3; v_call: TRBV7-2; cdr3_aa: ASSLIDITDTQY
j_call: TRBJ2-7; v_call: TRBV29-1; cdr3_aa: SVETDGTYEQY
j_call: TRBJ1-6; v_call: TRBV6-5; cdr3_aa: ASSGDSGNSPLH
j_call: TRBJ1-2; v_call: TRBV6-5; cdr3_aa: ASSQGNYGYT
j_call: TRBJ1-2; v_call: TRBV11-2; cdr3_aa: ASSPLGVGYT
j_call: TRBJ2-5; v_call: TRBV15; cdr3_aa: ATSRDSETQY
j_call: TRBJ1-4; v_call: TRBV14; cdr3_aa: ASSRSLNEKLF
j_call: TRBJ2-7; v_call: TRBV11-2; cdr3_aa: ASIQSAWFPYEQY
j_call: TRBJ2-7; v_call: TRBV19; cdr3_aa: ASSRDRRYEQY
j_call: TRBJ2-3; v_call: TRBV6-1; cdr3_aa: ASSPGTDTDTQY
j_call: TRBJ1-1; v_call: TRBV11-3; cdr3_aa: ASSLGGQQLEAF
j_call: TRBJ1-2; v_call: TRBV19; cdr3_aa: ASSIQEGYAYGYT
j_call: TRBJ1-4; v_call: TRBV5-1; cdr3_aa: ASSFRDRDEKLF
j_call: TRBJ2-3; v_call: TRBV10-3; cdr3_aa: AINGGMRARAFDTQY
j_call: TRBJ1-2; v_call: TRBV29-1; cdr3_aa: SVPRGWQGAGHYGYT
j_call: TRBJ2-1; v_call: TRBV25-1; cdr3_aa: ASSEYSGDNEQF
j_call: TRBJ2-7; v_call: TRBV7-9; cdr3_aa: ASTPGTGRYEQY
j_call: TRBJ2-5; v_call: TRBV19; cdr3_aa: ASSTDRLGSGQY
j_call: TRBJ2-7; v_call: TRBV5-1; cdr3_aa: ASSPSGRAGEQY
j_call: TRBJ2-5; v_call: TRBV9; cdr3_aa: ASSVSPREGLGETQY
j_call: TRBJ2-7; v_call: TRBV27; cdr3_aa: ASTPLGQGDSYEQY
j_call: TRBJ2-3; v_call: TRBV6-1; cdr3_aa: ASSERRGSTDTQY
j_call: TRBJ1-6; v_call: TRBV5-1; cdr3_aa: ASSTYGGSPLH
j_call: TRBJ1-1; v_call: TRBV11-2; cdr3_aa: ASSLGGQFNTEAF
j_call: TRBJ1-1; v_call: TRBV18; cdr3_aa: ASSPDANRAPATEAF
j_call: TRBJ2-1; v_call: TRBV4-1; cdr3_aa: ASSQDSGSYNEQF
j_call: TRBJ2-1; v_call: TRBV4-1; cdr3_aa: ASSQQFQGAHEQF
j_call: TRBJ2-7; v_call: TRBV4-2; cdr3_aa: ASSLGDEPIYEQY
j_call: TRBJ2-7; v_call: TRBV10-2; cdr3_aa: ASSGQTYEQY
j_call: TRBJ2-3; v_call: TRBV7-9; cdr3_aa: ASSRPPRAELTDTQY
j_call: TRBJ2-1; v_call: TRBV27; cdr3_aa: ASSFKEAGGRAGSEQF
j_call: TRBJ2-7; v_call: TRBV27; cdr3_aa: ATGATGAYEQY
j_call: TRBJ1-3; v_call: TRBV28; cdr3_aa: ASSSPGGGAGNTIY
j_call: TRBJ1-4; v_call: TRBV19; cdr3_aa: ASSRDRENEKLF
j_call: TRBJ1-1; v_call: TRBV5-6; cdr3_aa: ASSLYSTEAF
j_call: TRBJ1-2; v_call: TRBV7-9; cdr3_aa: ASSSSLRGTGLYGYT
j_call: TRBJ2-3; v_call: TRBV7-9; cdr3_aa: ASSLGDRASTDTQY
j_call: TRBJ2-1; v_call: TRBV11-2; cdr3_aa: ASRSTRGTSGGKQF
j_call: TRBJ2-2; v_call: TRBV2; cdr3_aa: ASSLTNPANTGELF
j_call: TRBJ1-4; v_call: TRBV5-1; cdr3_aa: ASSLEGQGNEKLF
j_call: TRBJ2-2; v_call: TRBV19; cdr3_aa: ASSILAGGLTGELF
j_call: TRBJ1-1; v_call: TRBV6-6; cdr3_aa: ASRRGSGDTEAF
j_call: TRBJ1-1; v_call: TRBV2; cdr3_aa: ASSRDLNTEAF
j_call: TRBJ1-1; v_call: TRBV6-5; cdr3_aa: ATYWGGGATEAF
j_call: TRBJ1-5; v_call: TRBV6-5; cdr3_aa: ASSPPPGQPQH
j_call: TRBJ2-7; v_call: TRBV19; cdr3_aa: ASGRTESYEQY
j_call: TRBJ2-5; v_call: TRBV6-1; cdr3_aa: ASSVIAGQETQY
j_call: TRBJ2-4; v_call: TRBV6-1; cdr3_aa: ASSEFLTKNIQY